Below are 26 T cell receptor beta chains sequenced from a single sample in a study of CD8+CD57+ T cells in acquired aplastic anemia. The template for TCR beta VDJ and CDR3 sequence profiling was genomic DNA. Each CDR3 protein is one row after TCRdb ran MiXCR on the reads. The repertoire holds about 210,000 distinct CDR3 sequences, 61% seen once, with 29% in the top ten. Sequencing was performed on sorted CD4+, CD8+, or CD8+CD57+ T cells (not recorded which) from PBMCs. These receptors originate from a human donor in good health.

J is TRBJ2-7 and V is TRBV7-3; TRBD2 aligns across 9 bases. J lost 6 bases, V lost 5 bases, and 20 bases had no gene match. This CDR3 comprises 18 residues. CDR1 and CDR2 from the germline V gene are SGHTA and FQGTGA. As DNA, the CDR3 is TGTGCCAGCAGCCAGCACCCGACTAGCGGCTCACCTTATGGCGAGCAGTACTTC. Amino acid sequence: CASSQHPTSGSPYGEQYF.

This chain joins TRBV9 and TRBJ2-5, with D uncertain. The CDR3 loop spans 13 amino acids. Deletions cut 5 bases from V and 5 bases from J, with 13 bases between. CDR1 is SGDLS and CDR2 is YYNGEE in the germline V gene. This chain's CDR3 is CASSRQVSETQYF. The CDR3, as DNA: TGTGCCAGCAGTCGGCAAGTTTCGGAGACCCAGTACTTC.

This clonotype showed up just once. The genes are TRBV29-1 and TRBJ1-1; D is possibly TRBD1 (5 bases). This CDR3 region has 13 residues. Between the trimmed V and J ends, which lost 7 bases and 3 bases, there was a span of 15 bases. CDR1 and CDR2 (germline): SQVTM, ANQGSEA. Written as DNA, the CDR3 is TGCAGCGCCCGGCGGGGGGGGGACACTGAAGCTTTCTTT. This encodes CSARRGGDTEAFF.

CDR3 in amino acids: CSATGREAYEQYF. CDR3 DNA: TGCAGTGCTACCGGCCGGGAAGCCTACGAGCAGTACTTC. This chain joins TRBV20-1 and TRBJ2-7; TRBD2 is a possible D gene (5 bases). The CDR3 has 13 residues. Germline loops: CDR1 DFQATT, CDR2 SNEGSKA (reference sequence). V dropped 4 bases and J dropped 2 bases, with 12 bases sitting between them.

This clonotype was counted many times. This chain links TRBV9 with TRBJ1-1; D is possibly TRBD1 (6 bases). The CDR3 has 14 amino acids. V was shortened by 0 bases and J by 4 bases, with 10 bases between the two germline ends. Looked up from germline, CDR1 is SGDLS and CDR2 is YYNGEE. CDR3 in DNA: TGTGCCAGCAGCGTAGGCGGGGGGCCCACTGAAGCTTTCTTT. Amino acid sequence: CASSVGGGPTEAFF.

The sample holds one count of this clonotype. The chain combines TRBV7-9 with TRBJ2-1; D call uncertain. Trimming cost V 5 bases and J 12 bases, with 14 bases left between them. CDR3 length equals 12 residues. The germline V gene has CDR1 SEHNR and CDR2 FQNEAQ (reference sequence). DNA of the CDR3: TGTGCCAGCAGCCCCCCGGAGTACCTGCAGTTCTTC. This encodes CASSPPEYLQFF. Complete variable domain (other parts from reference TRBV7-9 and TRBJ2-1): DTGVSQNPRHKITKRGQNVTFRCDPISEHNRLYWYRQTLGQGPEFLTYFQNEAQLEKSRLLSDRFSAERPKGSFSTLEIQRTEQGDSAMYLCASSPPEYLQFFGPGTRLTVL.

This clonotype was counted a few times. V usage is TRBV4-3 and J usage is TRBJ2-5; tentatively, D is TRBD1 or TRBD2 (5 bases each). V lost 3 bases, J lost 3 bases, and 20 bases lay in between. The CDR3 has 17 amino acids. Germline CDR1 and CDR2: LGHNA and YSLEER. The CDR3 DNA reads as TGCGCCAGCAGCCAGCATATTGGGACGGGGATAAAAGAGACCCAGTACTTC. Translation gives CASSQHIGTGIKETQYF.

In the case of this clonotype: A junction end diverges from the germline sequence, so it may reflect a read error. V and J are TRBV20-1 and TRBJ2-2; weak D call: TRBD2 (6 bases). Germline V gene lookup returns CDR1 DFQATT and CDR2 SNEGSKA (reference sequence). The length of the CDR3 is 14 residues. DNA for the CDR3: TGCAGTGCCAGAGTTCGAGTTAACACCGGGGGGCTGTTTTTT. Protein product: CSARVRVNTGGLFF.

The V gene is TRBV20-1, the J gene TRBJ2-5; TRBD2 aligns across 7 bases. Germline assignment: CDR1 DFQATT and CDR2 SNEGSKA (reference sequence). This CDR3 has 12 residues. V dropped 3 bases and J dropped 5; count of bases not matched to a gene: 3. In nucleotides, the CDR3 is TGCAGTGCTAGGGGGGGAGGGGAGACCCAGTACTTC. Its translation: CSARGGGETQYF.

The CDR3 loop reads CASSSPSTGEETQYF. As DNA, the CDR3 is TGTGCCAGCAGCTCGCCTTCGACAGGGGAAGAGACCCAGTACTTC. This chain links TRBV5-4 with TRBJ2-5; 8 bases are a match to TRBD1. The germline CDR1 and CDR2 sequences are SGHNT and YYREEE (reference sequence). The CDR3 extends over 15 amino acids. V dropped 3 bases and J dropped 3; count of bases not matched to a gene: 7.

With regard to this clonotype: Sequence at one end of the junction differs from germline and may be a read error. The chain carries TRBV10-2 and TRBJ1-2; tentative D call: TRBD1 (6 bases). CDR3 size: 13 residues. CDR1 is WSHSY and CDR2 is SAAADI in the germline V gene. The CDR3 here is CASSPQGGSGYTF. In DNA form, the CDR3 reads TGTGCCAGCAGCCCACAGGGAGGGAGCGGCTACACCTTC.

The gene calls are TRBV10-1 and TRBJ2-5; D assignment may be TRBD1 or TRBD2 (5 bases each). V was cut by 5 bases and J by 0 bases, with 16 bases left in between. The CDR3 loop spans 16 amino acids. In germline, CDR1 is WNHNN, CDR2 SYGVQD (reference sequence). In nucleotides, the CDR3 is TGCGCCAGCAGTTATCTTTCGGGACGGAACCAAGAGACCCAGTACTTC. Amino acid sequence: CASSYLSGRNQETQYF.

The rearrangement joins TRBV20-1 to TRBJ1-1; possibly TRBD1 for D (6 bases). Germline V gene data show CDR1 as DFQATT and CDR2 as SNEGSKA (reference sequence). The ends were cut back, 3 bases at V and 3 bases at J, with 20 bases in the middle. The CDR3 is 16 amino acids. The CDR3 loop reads CSARDFEGGLDTEAFF. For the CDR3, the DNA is TGCAGTGCTAGGGACTTCGAGGGGGGGTTGGACACTGAAGCTTTCTTT.

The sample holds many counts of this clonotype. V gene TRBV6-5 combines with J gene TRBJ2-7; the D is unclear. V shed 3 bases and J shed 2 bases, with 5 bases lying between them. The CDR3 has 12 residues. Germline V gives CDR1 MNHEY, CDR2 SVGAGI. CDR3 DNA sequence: TGTGCCAGCAGTTATGATCCCTACGAGCAGTACTTC. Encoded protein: CASSYDPYEQYF.

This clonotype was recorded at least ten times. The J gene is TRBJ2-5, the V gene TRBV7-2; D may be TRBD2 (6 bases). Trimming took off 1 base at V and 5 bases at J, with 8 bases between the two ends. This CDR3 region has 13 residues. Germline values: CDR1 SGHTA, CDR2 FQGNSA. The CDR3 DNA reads TGTGCCAGCAGCTTAGTTGGGGGGGAGACCCAGTACTTC. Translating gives CASSLVGGETQYF.

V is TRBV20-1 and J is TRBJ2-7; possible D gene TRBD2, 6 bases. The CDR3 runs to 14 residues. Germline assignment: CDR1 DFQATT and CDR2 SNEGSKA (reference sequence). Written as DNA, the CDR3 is TGCAGCGCCGCTACTAGCAGATACTCCTACGAGCAGTACTTC. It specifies CSAATSRYSYEQYF.

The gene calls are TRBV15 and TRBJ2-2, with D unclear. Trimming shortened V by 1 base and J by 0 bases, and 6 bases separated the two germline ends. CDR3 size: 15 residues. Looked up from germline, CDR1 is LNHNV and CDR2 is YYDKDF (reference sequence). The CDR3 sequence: CATSRGLANTGELFF. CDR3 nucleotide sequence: TGTGCCACCAGCAGAGGACTTGCGAACACCGGGGAGCTGTTTTTT. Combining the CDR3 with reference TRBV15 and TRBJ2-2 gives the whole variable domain DAMVIQNPRYQVTQFGKPVTLSCSQTLNHNVMYWYQQKSSQAPKLLFHYYDKDFNNEADTPDNFQSRRPNTSFCFLDIRSPGLGDTAMYLCATSRGLANTGELFFGEGSRLTVL.

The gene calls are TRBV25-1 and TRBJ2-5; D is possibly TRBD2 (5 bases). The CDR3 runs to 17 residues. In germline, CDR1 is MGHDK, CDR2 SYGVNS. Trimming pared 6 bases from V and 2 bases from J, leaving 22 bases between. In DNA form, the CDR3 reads TGTGCCAGCAGACAAAGTGGACTCGCTGGGTATCAAGAGACCCAGTACTTC. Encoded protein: CASRQSGLAGYQETQYF. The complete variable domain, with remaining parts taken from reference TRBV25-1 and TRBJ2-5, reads EADIYQTPRYLVIGTGKKITLECSQTMGHDKMYWYQQDPGMELHLIHYSYGVNSTEKGDLSSESTVSRIRTEHFPLTLESARPSHTSQYLCASRQSGLAGYQETQYFGPGTRLLVL.

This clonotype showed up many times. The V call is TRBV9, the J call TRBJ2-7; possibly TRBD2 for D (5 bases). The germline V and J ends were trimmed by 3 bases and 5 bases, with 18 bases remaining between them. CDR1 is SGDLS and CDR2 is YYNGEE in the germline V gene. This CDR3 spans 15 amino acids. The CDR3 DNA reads TGTGCCAGCAGCGGAGGACCGGGCTTCGGGAACGAGCAGTACTTC. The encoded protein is CASSGGPGFGNEQYF.

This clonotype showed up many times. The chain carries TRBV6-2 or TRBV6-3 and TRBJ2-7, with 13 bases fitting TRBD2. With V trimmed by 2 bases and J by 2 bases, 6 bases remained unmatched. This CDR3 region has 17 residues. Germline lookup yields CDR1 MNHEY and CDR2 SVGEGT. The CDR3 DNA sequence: TGTGCCAGCAGTTACGCGGCACTAGCGGGGGGGGCCTACGAGCAGTACTTC. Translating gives CASSYAALAGGAYEQYF.

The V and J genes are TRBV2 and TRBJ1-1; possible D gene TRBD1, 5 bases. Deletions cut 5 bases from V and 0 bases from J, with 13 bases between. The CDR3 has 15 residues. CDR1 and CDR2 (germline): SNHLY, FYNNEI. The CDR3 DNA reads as TGTGCCAGCAGTTTATTTGGCAGGGTGAACACTGAAGCTTTCTTT. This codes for CASSLFGRVNTEAFF.

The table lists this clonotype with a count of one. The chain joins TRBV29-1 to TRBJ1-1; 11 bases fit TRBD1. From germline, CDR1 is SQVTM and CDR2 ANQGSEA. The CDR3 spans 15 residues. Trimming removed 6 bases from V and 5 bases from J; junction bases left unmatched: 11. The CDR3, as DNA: TGCAGCGTCCCCGCCCGTGGGACAGGGGGAACTGAAGCTTTCTTT. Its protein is CSVPARGTGGTEAFF.

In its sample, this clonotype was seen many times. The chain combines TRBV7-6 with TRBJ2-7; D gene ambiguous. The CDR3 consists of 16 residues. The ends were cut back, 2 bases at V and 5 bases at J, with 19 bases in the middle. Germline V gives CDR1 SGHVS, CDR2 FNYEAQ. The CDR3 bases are TGTGCCAGCAGCTTATTGGATTGGCAGATTGATAACGAGCAGTACTTC. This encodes CASSLLDWQIDNEQYF.

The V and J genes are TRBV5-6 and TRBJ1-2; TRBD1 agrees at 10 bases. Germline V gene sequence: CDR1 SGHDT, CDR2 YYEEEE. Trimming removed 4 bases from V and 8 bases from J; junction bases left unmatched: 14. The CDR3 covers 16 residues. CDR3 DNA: TGTGCCAGCAGCCCCTCCTCCGGGACAGGGGAGGCGGGCTACACCTTC. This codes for CASSPSSGTGEAGYTF.

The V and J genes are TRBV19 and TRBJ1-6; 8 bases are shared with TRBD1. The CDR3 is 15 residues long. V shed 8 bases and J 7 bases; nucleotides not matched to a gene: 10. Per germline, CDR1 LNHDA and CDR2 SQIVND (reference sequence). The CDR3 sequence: CASAFGTGGNSPLHF. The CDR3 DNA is TGTGCCAGTGCCTTCGGGACAGGCGGCAATTCACCCCTCCACTTT. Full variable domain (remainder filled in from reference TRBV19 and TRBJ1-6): DGGITQSPKYLFRKEGQNVTLSCEQNLNHDAMYWYRQDPGQGLRLIYYSQIVNDFQKGDIAEGYSVSREKKESFPLTVTSAQKNPTAFYLCASAFGTGGNSPLHFGNGTRLTVT.

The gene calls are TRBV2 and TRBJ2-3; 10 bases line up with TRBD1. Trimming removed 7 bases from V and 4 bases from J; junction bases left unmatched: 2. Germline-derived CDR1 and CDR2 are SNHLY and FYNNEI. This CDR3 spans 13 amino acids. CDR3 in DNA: TGTGCCAGCAAAGGGACAGGGGCAGATACGCAGTATTTT. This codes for CASKGTGADTQYF.